These T cell receptor beta chains were read from a single sample in a study of blood T cell repertoires in COVID-19. Sequencing was performed with immunoSEQ multiplex PCR; in TCRdb, only in-frame clones are kept and a portion is missing. The sample carries about 350,000 clones, around 87% recorded once. Sequencing was carried out using peripheral blood. The source is a woman in her forties or fifties with COVID-19, enrolled during active disease. The CDR3 runs from the conserved cysteine through the conserved F or W. The D gene is left open where the match is weak. Where a row states a size, it is once, few, many or the class of an expanded clone; other rows omit it.

size,V,J,D,DNA,CDR3
.,TRBV6-4,TRBJ1-5,.,TGTGCCAGCAGTCGATCGGCAGGGGCCAATCAGCCCCAGCATTTT,CASSRSAGANQPQHF
.,TRBV3-1/TRBV3-2,TRBJ2-5,TRBD2,TGTGCCAGCAGCCAAGGAGGGCGGGCGGCGGGGGGGACCCAGTACTTC,CASSQGGRAAGGTQYF
.,TRBV5-4,TRBJ1-4,.,TGTGCCAGCAGCACGGACAGAAGAAATGAAAAACTGTTTTTT,CASSTDRRNEKLFF
.,TRBV20-1,TRBJ2-4,.,TGCAGTGCTAGTTGGAGGATCGGAAACATTCAGTACTTC,CSASWRIGNIQYF
.,TRBV6-1,TRBJ1-3,.,TGTGCCAGCAGTGAAGGGCTCCCCTCTGGAAACACCATATATTTT,CASSEGLPSGNTIYF
.,TRBV19,TRBJ1-3,.,TGTGCCAGTACCCCAGTGGACAGCTTCTCTGGAAACACCATATATTTT,CASTPVDSFSGNTIYF
few,TRBV5-6,TRBJ2-3,TRBD1,TGTGCCAGCAGCACGGACAGGGGGGAAGGTTCGCAGTATTTT,CASSTDRGEGSQYF
.,TRBV27,TRBJ1-1,.,TGTGCCAGCAGTTTCCTGAACAGTAACACTGAAGCTTTCTTT,CASSFLNSNTEAFF
few,TRBV6-5,TRBJ1-1,.,TGTGCCAGCAGTTCAGCACAGGGTAATAGAAACACTGAAGCTTTCTTT,CASSSAQGNRNTEAFF
once,TRBV6-5,TRBJ2-7,TRBD2,TGTGCCAGCACCTTACTAGCGGGAGTCGAGCAGTACTTC,CASTLLAGVEQYF
.,TRBV19,TRBJ2-3,.,TGTGCCAGTAGTACTCTACTAGTGATGAATACGCAGTATTTT,CASSTLLVMNTQYF
.,TRBV6-5,TRBJ1-1,.,TGTGCCAGCAGCCCCCGACAGAACCTGAACACTGAAGCTTTCTTT,CASSPRQNLNTEAFF
.,TRBV18,TRBJ2-5,TRBD1,TGTGCCAGCTCACCACCCGGGACAGGGCAACAAGAGACCCAGTACTTC,CASSPPGTGQQETQYF